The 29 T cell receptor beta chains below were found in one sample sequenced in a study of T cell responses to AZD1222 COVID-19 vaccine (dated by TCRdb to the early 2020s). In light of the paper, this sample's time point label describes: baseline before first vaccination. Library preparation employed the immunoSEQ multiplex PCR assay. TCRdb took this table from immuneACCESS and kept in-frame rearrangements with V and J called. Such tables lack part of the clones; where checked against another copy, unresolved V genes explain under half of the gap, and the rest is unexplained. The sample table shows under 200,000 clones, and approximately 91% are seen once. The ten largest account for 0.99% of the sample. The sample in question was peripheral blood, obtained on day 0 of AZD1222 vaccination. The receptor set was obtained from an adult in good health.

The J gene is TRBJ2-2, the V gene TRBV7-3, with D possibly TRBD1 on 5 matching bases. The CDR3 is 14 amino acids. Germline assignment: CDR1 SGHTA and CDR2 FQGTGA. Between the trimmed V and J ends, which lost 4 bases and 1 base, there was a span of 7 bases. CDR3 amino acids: CASSSRVNTGELFF. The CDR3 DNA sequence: TGTGCCAGCAGCTCCAGGGTGAACACCGGGGAGCTGTTTTTT.

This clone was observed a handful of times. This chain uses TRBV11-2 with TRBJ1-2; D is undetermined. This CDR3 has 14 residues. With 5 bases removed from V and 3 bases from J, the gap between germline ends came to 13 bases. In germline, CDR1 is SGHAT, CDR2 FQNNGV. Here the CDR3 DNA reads TGTGCCAGCAGCCCAGAGCCGGGTTACTATGGCTACACCTTC. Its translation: CASSPEPGYYGYTF.

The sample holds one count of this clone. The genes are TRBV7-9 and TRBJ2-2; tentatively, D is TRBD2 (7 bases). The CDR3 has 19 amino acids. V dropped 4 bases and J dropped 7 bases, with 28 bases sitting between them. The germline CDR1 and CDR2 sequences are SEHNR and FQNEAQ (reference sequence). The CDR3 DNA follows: TGTGCCAGCAGCTCGACTCTTCGGGGGGCCGAATTTAGTGGCGGGGAGCTGTTTTTT. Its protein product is CASSSTLRGAEFSGGELFF.

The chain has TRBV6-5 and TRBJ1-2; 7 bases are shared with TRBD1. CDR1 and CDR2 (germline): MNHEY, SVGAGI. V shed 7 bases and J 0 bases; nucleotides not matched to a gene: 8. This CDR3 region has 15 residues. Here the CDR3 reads CASTDRDRANYGYTF. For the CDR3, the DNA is TGTGCCAGCACCGACCGGGACAGAGCTAACTATGGCTACACCTTC.

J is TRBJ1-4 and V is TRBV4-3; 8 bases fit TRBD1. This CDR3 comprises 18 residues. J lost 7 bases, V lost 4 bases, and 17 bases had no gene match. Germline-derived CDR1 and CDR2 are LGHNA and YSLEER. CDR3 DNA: TGCGCCAGCAGCCCCTTGACAGGGGAGGTGATACCCACTGAAAAACTGTTTTTT. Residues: CASSPLTGEVIPTEKLFF.

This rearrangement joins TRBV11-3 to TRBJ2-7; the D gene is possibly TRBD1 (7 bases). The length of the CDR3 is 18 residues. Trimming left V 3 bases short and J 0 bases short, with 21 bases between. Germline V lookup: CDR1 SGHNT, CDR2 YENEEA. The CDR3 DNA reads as TGTGCCAGCAGCTTTGACGCGGGACAGTCGATAAGCTCCTACGAGCAGTACTTC. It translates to CASSFDAGQSISSYEQYF.

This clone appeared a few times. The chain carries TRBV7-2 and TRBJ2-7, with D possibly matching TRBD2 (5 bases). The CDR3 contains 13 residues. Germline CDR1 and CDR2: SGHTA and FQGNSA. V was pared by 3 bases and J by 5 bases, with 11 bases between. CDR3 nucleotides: TGTGCCAGCAGCTTCACGGGGTCTCACGAGCAGTACTTC. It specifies CASSFTGSHEQYF.

CDR3 region: CASSPEDSGRNEQFF. In DNA form, the CDR3 reads TGTGCCAGCAGCCCCGAGGATAGCGGGAGGAATGAGCAGTTCTTC. The rearrangement links TRBV3-1 (or the pseudogene TRBV3-2) to TRBJ2-1; 10 bases map to TRBD2. The CDR3 runs to 15 residues. CDR1 and CDR2 from the germline V gene are LGHDT and YNNKEL (reference sequence). V was clipped by 4 bases and J by 7 bases; unmatched bases: 7.

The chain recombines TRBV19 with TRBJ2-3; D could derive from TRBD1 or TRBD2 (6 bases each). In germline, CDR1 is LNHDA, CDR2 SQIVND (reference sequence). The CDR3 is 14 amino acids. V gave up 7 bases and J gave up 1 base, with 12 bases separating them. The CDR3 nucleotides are TGTGCCAGTAAGGTGGGGGGCCGCACAGATACGCAGTATTTT. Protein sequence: CASKVGGRTDTQYF.

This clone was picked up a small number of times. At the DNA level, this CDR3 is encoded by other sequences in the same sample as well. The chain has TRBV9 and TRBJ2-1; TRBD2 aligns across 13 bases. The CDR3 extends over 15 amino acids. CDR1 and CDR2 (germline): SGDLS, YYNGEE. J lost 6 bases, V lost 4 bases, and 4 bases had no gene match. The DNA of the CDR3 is TGTGCCAGCAGCCCATGGACTAGCGGGAGCAATGAGCAGTTCTTC. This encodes CASSPWTSGSNEQFF.

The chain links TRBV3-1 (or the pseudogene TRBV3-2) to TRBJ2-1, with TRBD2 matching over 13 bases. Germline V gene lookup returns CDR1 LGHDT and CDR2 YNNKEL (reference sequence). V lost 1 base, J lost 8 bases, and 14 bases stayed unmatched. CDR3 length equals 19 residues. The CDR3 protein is CASSQGGTSGIGYIDEQFF. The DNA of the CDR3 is TGTGCCAGCAGCCAAGGTGGGACTAGCGGGATTGGGTATATCGATGAGCAGTTCTTC.

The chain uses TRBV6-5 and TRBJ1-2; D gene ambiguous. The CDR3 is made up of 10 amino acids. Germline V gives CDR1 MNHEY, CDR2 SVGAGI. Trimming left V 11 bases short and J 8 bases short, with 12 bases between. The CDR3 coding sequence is TGTGCCGGCGGGAGTCAGGGCTACACCTTC. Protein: CAGGSQGYTF.

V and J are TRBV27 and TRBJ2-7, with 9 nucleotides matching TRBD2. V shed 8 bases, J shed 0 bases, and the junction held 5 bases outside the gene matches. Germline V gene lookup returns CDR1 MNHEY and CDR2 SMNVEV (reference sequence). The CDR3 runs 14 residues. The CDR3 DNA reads TGTGCCAGCGCGGGGGGGGAGACCTCCTACGAGCAGTACTTC. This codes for CASAGGETSYEQYF.

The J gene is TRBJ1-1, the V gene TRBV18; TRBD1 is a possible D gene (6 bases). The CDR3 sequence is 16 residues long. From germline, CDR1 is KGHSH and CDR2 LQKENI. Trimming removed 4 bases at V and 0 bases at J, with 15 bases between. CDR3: CASSLHAGTLNTEAFF. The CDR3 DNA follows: TGTGCCAGCTCACTACACGCCGGGACACTGAACACTGAAGCTTTCTTT.

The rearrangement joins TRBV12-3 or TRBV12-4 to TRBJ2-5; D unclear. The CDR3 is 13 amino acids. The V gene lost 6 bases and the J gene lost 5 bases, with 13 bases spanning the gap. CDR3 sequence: CASRQSPRETQYF. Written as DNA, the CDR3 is TGTGCCAGCAGACAAAGTCCCCGGGAGACCCAGTACTTC.

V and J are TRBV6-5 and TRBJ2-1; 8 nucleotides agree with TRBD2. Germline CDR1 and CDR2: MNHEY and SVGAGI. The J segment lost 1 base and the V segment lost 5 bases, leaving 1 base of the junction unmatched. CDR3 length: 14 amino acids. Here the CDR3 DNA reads TGTGCCAGCAGTAGCGGGAGTTCCTACAATGAGCAGTTCTTC. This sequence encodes CASSSGSSYNEQFF.

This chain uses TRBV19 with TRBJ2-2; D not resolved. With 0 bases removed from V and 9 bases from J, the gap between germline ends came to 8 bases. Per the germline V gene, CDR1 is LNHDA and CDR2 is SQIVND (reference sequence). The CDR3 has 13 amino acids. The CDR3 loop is CASSIDAGRELFF. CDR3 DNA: TGTGCCAGTAGTATAGATGCCGGCCGGGAGCTGTTTTTT.

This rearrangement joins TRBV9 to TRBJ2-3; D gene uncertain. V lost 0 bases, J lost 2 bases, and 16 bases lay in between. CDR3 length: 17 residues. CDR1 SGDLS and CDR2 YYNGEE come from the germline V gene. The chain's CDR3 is CASSVALNVLPTDTQYF. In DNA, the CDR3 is TGTGCCAGCAGCGTAGCTTTGAACGTACTGCCCACAGATACGCAGTATTTT.

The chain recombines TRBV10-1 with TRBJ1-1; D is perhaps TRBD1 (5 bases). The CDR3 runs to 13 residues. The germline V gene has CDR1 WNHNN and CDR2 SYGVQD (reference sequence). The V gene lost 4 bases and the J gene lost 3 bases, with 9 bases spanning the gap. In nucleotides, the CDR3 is TGCGCCAGCAGTGCGGGGCCTCACACTGAAGCTTTCTTT. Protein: CASSAGPHTEAFF.

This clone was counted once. The CDR3 loop is CAISEAEVNYGYTF. CDR3 DNA: TGTGCCATCAGTGAGGCCGAGGTTAACTATGGCTACACCTTC. This sequence joins TRBV10-3 and TRBJ1-2; no clear D. The CDR3 runs 14 residues. The germline V and J ends were trimmed by 2 bases and 1 base, with 8 bases remaining between them. The germline V gene encodes CDR1 ENHRY and CDR2 SYGVKD.

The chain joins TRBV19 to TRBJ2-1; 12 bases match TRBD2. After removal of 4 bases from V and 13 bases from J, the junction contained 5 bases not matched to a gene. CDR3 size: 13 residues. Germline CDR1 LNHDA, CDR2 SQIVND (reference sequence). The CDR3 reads CASSTRLAGVQFF. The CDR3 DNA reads TGTGCCAGTAGTACTCGACTAGCGGGGGTCCAGTTCTTC.

The CDR3 sequence is CASSLERTGELFF. The CDR3 nucleotides read TGTGCCAGCAGCTTGGAGAGAACCGGGGAGCTGTTTTTT. J is TRBJ2-2 and V is TRBV5-4; D not resolved. CDR1 and CDR2 (germline): SGHNT, YYREEE (reference sequence). V was clipped by 0 bases and J by 5 bases, with 5 bases between them. This CDR3 region has 13 residues.

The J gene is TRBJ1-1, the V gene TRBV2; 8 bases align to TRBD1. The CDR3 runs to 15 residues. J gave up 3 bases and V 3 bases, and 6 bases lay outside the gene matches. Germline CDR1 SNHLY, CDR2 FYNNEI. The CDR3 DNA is TGTGCCAGCAGTGAGGGGTCCAGGGGGCACACTGAAGCTTTCTTT. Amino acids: CASSEGSRGHTEAFF. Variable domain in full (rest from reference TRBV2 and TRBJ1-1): EPEVTQTPSHQVTQMGQEVILRCVPISNHLYFYWYRQILGQKVEFLVSFYNNEISEKSEIFDDQFSVERPDGSNFTLKIRSTKLEDSAMYFCASSEGSRGHTEAFFGQGTRLTVV.

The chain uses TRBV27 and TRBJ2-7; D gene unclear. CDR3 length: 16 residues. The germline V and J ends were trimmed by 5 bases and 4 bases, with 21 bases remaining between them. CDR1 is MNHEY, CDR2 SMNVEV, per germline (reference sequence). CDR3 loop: CASSTSPLDEKYEQYF. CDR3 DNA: TGTGCCAGCAGTACCTCGCCGTTGGACGAGAAGTACGAGCAGTACTTC.

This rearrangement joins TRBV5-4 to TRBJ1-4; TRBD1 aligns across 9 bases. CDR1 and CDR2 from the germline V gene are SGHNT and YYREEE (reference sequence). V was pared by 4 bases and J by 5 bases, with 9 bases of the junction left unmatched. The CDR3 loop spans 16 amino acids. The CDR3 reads CASSPGSGTGNEKLFF. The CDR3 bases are TGTGCCAGCAGCCCAGGATCCGGGACAGGGAATGAAAAACTGTTTTTT.

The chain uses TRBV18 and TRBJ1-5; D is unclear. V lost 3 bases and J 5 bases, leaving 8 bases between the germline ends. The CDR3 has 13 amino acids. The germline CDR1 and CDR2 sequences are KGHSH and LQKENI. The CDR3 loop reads CASSPVADQPQHF. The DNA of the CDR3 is TGTGCCAGCTCACCTGTCGCCGATCAGCCCCAGCATTTT.

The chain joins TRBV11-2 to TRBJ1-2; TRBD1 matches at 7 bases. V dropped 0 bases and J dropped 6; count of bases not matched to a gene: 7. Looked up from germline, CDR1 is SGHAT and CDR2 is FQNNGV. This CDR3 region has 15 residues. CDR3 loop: CASSLDTGTDNGYTF. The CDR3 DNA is TGTGCCAGCAGCTTAGATACGGGGACAGATAATGGCTACACCTTC.

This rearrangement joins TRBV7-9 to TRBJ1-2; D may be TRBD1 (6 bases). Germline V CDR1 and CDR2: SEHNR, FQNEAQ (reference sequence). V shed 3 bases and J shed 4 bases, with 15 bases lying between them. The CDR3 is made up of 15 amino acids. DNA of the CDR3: TGTGCCAGCAGCTTCAATAGGGGGGGAGGCTATGGCTACACCTTC. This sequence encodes CASSFNRGGGYGYTF.

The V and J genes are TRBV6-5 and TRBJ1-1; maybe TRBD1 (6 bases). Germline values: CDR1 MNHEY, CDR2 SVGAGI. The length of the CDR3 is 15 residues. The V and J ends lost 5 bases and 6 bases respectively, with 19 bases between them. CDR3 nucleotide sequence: TGTGCCAGCAGTACACCGGGACAACGAGGGGCTGAAGCTTTCTTT. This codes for CASSTPGQRGAEAFF.